The 30 T cell receptor beta chains below come from one sample, sequenced in a study of blood T cell repertoires in COVID-19. Assay: immunoSEQ multiplex PCR; the TCRdb copy retains only in-frame clones and omits some. Among some 110,000 clones, roughly 82% were seen once, and the ten largest hold around a quarter. Sequencing input: peripheral blood. The source is a man in his sixties with acute or convalescent COVID-19.

CDR3 residues: CASSSRGDETQYF. In nucleotides, the CDR3 is TGTGCCAGCAGCTCCAGGGGAGACGAGACCCAGTACTTC. The V call is TRBV11-3, the J call TRBJ2-5, with D possibly being TRBD1 (6 bases). The CDR3 loop spans 13 amino acids. V was pared by 4 bases and J by 5 bases, with 11 bases between. Germline V CDR1 and CDR2: SGHNT, YENEEA.

The J gene is TRBJ2-1, the V gene TRBV12-3 or TRBV12-4; D might be TRBD1 (6 bases). The CDR3 extends over 11 amino acids. Trimming removed 7 bases from V and 12 bases from J, with 13 bases in between. The CDR3 DNA reads TGTGCCAGCACCCTTCGCAGGGGGCAGTTCTTC. The encoded protein is CASTLRRGQFF.

This clone was seen only a few times. The chain has TRBV29-1 and TRBJ1-6; D perhaps matches TRBD1 (5 bases). CDR1 SQVTM and CDR2 ANQGSEA come from the germline V gene. Between the trimmed V and J ends, which lost 6 bases and 11 bases, there was a span of 5 bases. The CDR3 is 9 amino acids. The CDR3 loop is CSVQAPLHF. The CDR3 DNA reads TGCAGCGTACAGGCACCCCTCCACTTT.

The chain carries TRBV27 and TRBJ2-1; a possible D gene is TRBD2 (5 bases). V lost 3 bases and J 3 bases, leaving 9 bases between the germline ends. This CDR3 has 14 residues. CDR1 is MNHEY, CDR2 SMNVEV, per germline (reference sequence). This CDR3 reads CASSFEGVYNEQFF. Written as DNA, the CDR3 is TGTGCCAGCAGTTTTGAGGGAGTCTACAATGAGCAGTTCTTC.

This clone showed up just once. J is TRBJ2-1 and V is TRBV24-1; possible D gene TRBD1, 6 bases. Trimming stripped 3 bases from V and 15 bases from J, with 17 bases between. Germline lookup yields CDR1 KGHDR and CDR2 SFDVKD. CDR3 length: 13 amino acids. This chain's CDR3 is CATSDPDRKGMFF. As DNA, the CDR3 is TGTGCCACCAGTGATCCTGACAGGAAAGGAATGTTCTTC.

The chain combines TRBV19 with TRBJ2-2; D is possibly TRBD1 (6 bases). This CDR3 contains 12 residues. Germline CDR1 is LNHDA and CDR2 is SQIVND (reference sequence). The germline V and J ends were trimmed by 3 bases and 7 bases, with 6 bases remaining between them. The CDR3 sequence: CASSIRGGELFF. The CDR3 DNA sequence: TGTGCCAGTAGTATCAGGGGCGGGGAGCTGTTTTTT.

The genes are TRBV6-1 and TRBJ2-7, with TRBD2 identical over 8 bases. The CDR3 sequence is 13 residues long. Looked up from germline, CDR1 is MNHNS and CDR2 is SASEGT. The V gene end was trimmed by 1 base and the J gene end by 7 bases; junction bases not matched to a gene: 3. CDR3 DNA sequence: TGTGCCAGCAGTGAAGTGGCTAGCGGGGAGCAGTACTTC. It is translated as CASSEVASGEQYF.

V usage is TRBV18 and J usage is TRBJ2-1; D may be TRBD2 (6 bases). Germline lookup yields CDR1 KGHSH and CDR2 LQKENI. This CDR3 has 14 amino acids. V lost 3 bases and J lost 4, with 10 bases in between. The chain's CDR3 is CASSPSAGYNEQFF. The CDR3 DNA reads TGTGCCAGCTCACCCTCGGCGGGGTACAATGAGCAGTTCTTC.

The chain employs TRBV5-1 and TRBJ2-1; D is perhaps TRBD2 (5 bases). CDR1 is SGHRS, CDR2 YFSETQ, per germline. V lost 4 bases and J lost 8, with 16 bases in between. The CDR3 is 14 amino acids. CDR3: CASSQQLGVYEQFF. CDR3 in DNA: TGCGCCAGCAGCCAACAGTTGGGAGTTTATGAGCAGTTCTTC.

The chain uses TRBV10-2 and TRBJ2-1; TRBD1 matches 9 bases. Trimming took 11 bases from V and 9 from J; bases not matched to a gene: 11. The CDR3 totals 13 residues. The germline V gene encodes CDR1 WSHSY and CDR2 SAAADI. The CDR3 sequence is CAGKDRGAGEQFF. The CDR3 DNA follows: TGCGCCGGCAAAGACAGGGGGGCCGGTGAGCAGTTCTTC.

The CDR3 protein is CASSYSARNGELFF. CDR3 coding DNA: TGTGCCAGCAGTTACTCGGCTAGGAACGGGGAGCTGTTTTTT. The V gene is TRBV6-5, the J gene TRBJ2-2; the D is unclear. The length of the CDR3 is 14 residues. The germline V gene has CDR1 MNHEY and CDR2 SVGAGI. V lost 0 bases and J lost 7, with 9 bases in between.

This chain connects TRBV7-6 to TRBJ2-3, with 7 positions matching TRBD2. This CDR3 spans 16 amino acids. Germline V gene sequence: CDR1 SGHVS, CDR2 FNYEAQ. The V and J ends lost 5 bases and 6 bases, in that order; junction bases with no gene match: 14. The DNA of the CDR3 is TGTGCCAGCAGCGGACTAGGCGGAGGGAGAGAGGATACGCAGTATTTT. Its protein product is CASSGLGGGREDTQYF.

This chain joins TRBV6-5 and TRBJ1-2; TRBD1 is a possible D gene (6 bases). The V end lost 6 bases, the J end lost 8 bases, and 16 bases lay between the germline ends. Germline CDR1 and CDR2: MNHEY and SVGAGI. CDR3 length equals 13 residues. In nucleotides, the CDR3 is TGTGCCAGCAGCCAAACAGGGAGAGGAGGCTACACCTTC. Its translation is CASSQTGRGGYTF.

CDR3 amino acids: CASRRDTNYGYTF. CDR3 nucleotide sequence: TGTGCCAGCAGGAGAGACACAAACTATGGCTACACCTTC. The chain combines TRBV6-5 with TRBJ1-2; D ambiguous. CDR3 length: 13 residues. Per the germline V gene, CDR1 is MNHEY and CDR2 is SVGAGI. V was trimmed by 6 bases and J by 2 bases, leaving 10 bases between them.

The chain recombines TRBV28 with TRBJ2-1; D gene ambiguous. V shed 3 bases and J shed 2 bases, with 5 bases lying between them. Looked up from germline, CDR1 is MDHEN and CDR2 is SYDVKM. CDR3 length: 13 amino acids. The CDR3 is CASSFFTYNEQFF. The CDR3 nucleotides are TGTGCCAGCAGTTTTTTCACCTACAATGAGCAGTTCTTC. Combining the CDR3 with reference TRBV28 and TRBJ2-1 gives the whole variable domain DVKVTQSSRYLVKRTGEKVFLECVQDMDHENMFWYRQDPGLGLRLIYFSYDVKMKEKGDIPEGYSVSREKKERFSLILESASTNQTSMYLCASSFFTYNEQFFGPGTRLTVL.

This clone was seen a handful of times. The CDR3 coding sequence is TGCAGCGTTGAAGGGGGGCAAACTGGAAACACCATATATTTT. It codes for CSVEGGQTGNTIYF. The chain couples TRBV29-1 to TRBJ1-3; TRBD1 might be the D (6 bases). The CDR3 has 14 residues. Germline V gene lookup returns CDR1 SQVTM and CDR2 ANQGSEA. The germline V and J ends were trimmed by 1 base and 2 bases, with 9 bases remaining between them.

This chain links TRBV12-5 with TRBJ1-4, with TRBD1 matching over 8 bases. Unmatched junction bases numbered 8, after V lost 6 bases and J lost 8 bases. CDR3 size: 14 residues. Germline loops: CDR1 LGHNT, CDR2 FRNRAP. CDR3 amino acids: CASGPTGGREKLFF. Here the CDR3 DNA reads TGTGCTAGTGGCCCTACAGGGGGGAGAGAAAAACTGTTTTTT.

This clone was detected a few times. The chain joins TRBV19 to TRBJ1-6; D unresolved. Germline values: CDR1 LNHDA, CDR2 SQIVND (reference sequence). The ends were cut back, 7 bases at V and 10 bases at J, with 11 bases in the middle. CDR3 length equals 12 residues. CDR3 in amino acids: CASTEEGSPLHF. The DNA of the CDR3 is TGTGCCAGTACTGAGGAAGGATCACCCCTCCACTTT.

The chain joins TRBV6-2 or TRBV6-3 to TRBJ2-1; 11 nucleotides agree with TRBD2. The trim removed 0 bases at V and 1 base at J, leaving 2 bases unmatched. The CDR3 totals 17 residues. Germline-derived CDR1 and CDR2 are MNHEY and SVGEGT. The DNA for the CDR3 is TGTGCCAGCAGTTACTCCCTAGCGGGAGGTTCCTACAATGAGCAGTTCTTC. Translating gives CASSYSLAGGSYNEQFF.

The rearrangement joins TRBV10-3 to TRBJ1-2; 7 bases align to TRBD1. Germline CDR1 ENHRY, CDR2 SYGVKD. V was clipped by 5 bases and J by 9 bases; unmatched bases: 15. This CDR3 has 15 residues. This CDR3 reads CAISSGDGGGNRYTF. CDR3 bases: TGTGCCATCAGTTCAGGGGATGGAGGGGGCAATCGCTACACCTTC.

V is TRBV9 and J is TRBJ2-2, with 10 bases aligning to TRBD2. The junction had 6 bases not matched to a gene; V was cut back by 3 bases and J by 7 bases. Germline V gene lookup returns CDR1 SGDLS and CDR2 YYNGEE. This CDR3 has 15 amino acids. The CDR3 region is CASSGSGRAVGELFF. The CDR3 DNA reads as TGTGCCAGCAGCGGAAGCGGGAGGGCCGTCGGGGAGCTGTTTTTT.

The chain joins TRBV6-5 to TRBJ2-3, with TRBD2 as a possible D gene (5 bases). This CDR3 comprises 14 residues. Per germline, CDR1 MNHEY and CDR2 SVGAGI. The V gene lost 6 bases and the J gene lost 2 bases, with 12 bases spanning the gap. The CDR3 DNA reads TGTGCCAGCAGGCCCAGGACTGTCACAGATACGCAGTATTTT. It translates to CASRPRTVTDTQYF.

The gene calls are TRBV5-1 and TRBJ2-7; 7 bases are shared with TRBD1. V gave up 4 bases and J gave up 2 bases; unmatched junction bases: 6. Germline V gene sequence: CDR1 SGHRS, CDR2 YFSETQ. The CDR3 is 14 amino acids. CDR3 sequence (DNA): TGCGCCAGCAGCCCGGGACAGATCACCTACGAGCAGTACTTC. This codes for CASSPGQITYEQYF. The full variable domain, completed using reference TRBV5-1 and TRBJ2-7, is KAGVTQTPRYLIKTRGQQVTLSCSPISGHRSVSWYQQTPGQGLQFLFEYFSETQRNKGNFPGRFSGRQFSNSRSEMNVSTLELGDSALYLCASSPGQITYEQYFGPGTRLTVT.

The gene calls are TRBV7-2 and TRBJ1-5; TRBD1 aligns across 7 bases. The CDR3 is made up of 15 amino acids. Germline CDR1 SGHTA, CDR2 FQGNSA. Trimming cost V 0 bases and J 7 bases; bases outside gene matches: 6. The chain's CDR3 is CASSLATGRYQPQHF. The CDR3 DNA sequence: TGTGCCAGCAGCTTAGCGACAGGGCGGTACCAGCCCCAGCATTTT.

V gene TRBV7-9 combines with J gene TRBJ2-7; no clear D gene. Germline V gene sequence: CDR1 SEHNR, CDR2 FQNEAQ (reference sequence). The CDR3 spans 16 residues. Trimming cost V 2 bases and J 0 bases, with 14 bases left between them. The CDR3 here is CASSLLAEPFSYEQYF. The CDR3 DNA reads as TGTGCCAGCAGCTTACTGGCGGAACCCTTCTCCTACGAGCAGTACTTC.

The chain employs TRBV5-1 and TRBJ2-5; D may be TRBD2 (5 bases). Trimming took off 0 bases at V and 5 bases at J, with 11 bases between the two ends. CDR1 SGHRS and CDR2 YFSETQ come from the germline V gene. CDR3 length: 14 residues. The CDR3 spells CASSLVPGSETQYF. In DNA form, the CDR3 reads TGCGCCAGCAGCTTGGTACCGGGGTCGGAGACCCAGTACTTC.

This chain connects TRBV3-1 (or the pseudogene TRBV3-2) to TRBJ2-3, with D perhaps matching TRBD2 (7 bases). Germline V gives CDR1 LGHDT, CDR2 YNNKEL (reference sequence). Trimming left V 1 base short and J 6 bases short, with 23 bases between. The CDR3 has 18 amino acids. The CDR3 loop reads CASSQVPPGGSKEDTQYF. The CDR3 region has the DNA TGTGCCAGCAGCCAAGTGCCACCGGGGGGCTCTAAGGAGGATACGCAGTATTTT.

The rearrangement joins TRBV6-5 to TRBJ1-5; D may be TRBD1 (6 bases). V lost 4 bases and J lost 0, with 10 bases in between. The CDR3 spans 15 residues. CDR1 is MNHEY and CDR2 is SVGAGI in the germline V gene. The CDR3 DNA reads TGTGCCAGCAGTTCCCGGACAGTTAGCAATCAGCCCCAGCATTTT. This sequence encodes CASSSRTVSNQPQHF.

This clone has a single count. This rearrangement joins TRBV11-3 to TRBJ1-2; tentatively, D is TRBD1 (5 bases). V was pared by 5 bases and J by 4 bases, with 14 bases between. This CDR3 spans 14 amino acids. CDR1 is SGHNT, CDR2 YENEEA, per germline. CDR3 sequence: CASSPYDSSYGYTF. CDR3 nucleotides: TGTGCCAGCAGCCCCTACGACAGCAGCTATGGCTACACCTTC.

V and J are TRBV7-9 and TRBJ1-6; 9 positions agree with TRBD1. V shed 5 bases, J shed 7 bases, and the junction held 9 bases outside the gene matches. This CDR3 is built from 16 residues. The V gene's germline CDR1 is SEHNR and CDR2 FQNEAQ (reference sequence). The CDR3 region is CASSQPPGQGNSPLHF. The CDR3 nucleotides read TGTGCCAGCAGCCAACCCCCGGGACAGGGCAATTCACCCCTCCACTTT.